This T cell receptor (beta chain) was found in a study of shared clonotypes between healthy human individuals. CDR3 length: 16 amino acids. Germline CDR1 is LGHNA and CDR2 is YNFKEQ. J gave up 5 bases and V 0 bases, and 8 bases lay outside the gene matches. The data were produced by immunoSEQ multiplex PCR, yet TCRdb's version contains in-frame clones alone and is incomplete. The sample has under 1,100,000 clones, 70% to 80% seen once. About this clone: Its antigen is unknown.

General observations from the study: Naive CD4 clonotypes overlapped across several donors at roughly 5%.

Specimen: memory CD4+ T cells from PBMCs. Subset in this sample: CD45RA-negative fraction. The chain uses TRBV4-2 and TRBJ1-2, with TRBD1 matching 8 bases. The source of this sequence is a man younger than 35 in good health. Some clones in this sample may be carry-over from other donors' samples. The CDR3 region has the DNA TGTGCCAGCAGCCAAGATGATGCGCGACAGGGGTATGGCTACACCTTC. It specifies CASSQDDARQGYGYTF.